These T cell receptor beta chains were read from a single sample in a study of blood T cell repertoires in COVID-19. Clones were read by immunoSEQ multiplex PCR, and TCRdb kept only the in-frame ones, dropping some. Of approximately 160,000 clones detected, less than 90% appear once; the ten largest clones hold 7%. The sequenced material came from PBMCs or T cells enriched from blood (not recorded which). All receptors come from a woman aged 50 to 65 who had recovered from COVID-19. Each CDR3 is given with its conserved first and last residue. A D gene is named only where the DNA matches it firmly. A clone size is listed for some rows: how often the clone was seen (once, few, many), or a class if it is expanded.

V	D	size	J	DNA	CDR3
TRBV5-1	NA	NA	TRBJ1-1	TGCGCCAGCAGCTCCACCGTCCAGAATGAAGCTTTCTTT	CASSSTVQNEAFF
TRBV2	TRBD1	NA	TRBJ1-5	TGTGCCAGCGGGGCGGGCGAGGACAGGGGTCGAAATCAGCCCCAGCATTTT	CASGAGEDRGRNQPQHF
TRBV2	TRBD1	NA	TRBJ2-5	TGTGCCAGCTTCCGACAGGGCTGGGAGACCCAGTACTTC	CASFRQGWETQYF
TRBV19	TRBD1	once	TRBJ2-4	TGTGCCAGTAGTTCCCTGGGGGGACAGGGAAACATTCAGTACTTC	CASSSLGGQGNIQYF
TRBV4-1	NA	NA	TRBJ1-1	TGCGCCAGCAGCCATGATGCCTTCGAGATGAACACTGAAGCTTTCTTT	CASSHDAFEMNTEAFF
TRBV11-3	NA	few	TRBJ1-1	TGTGCCAGCAGCTTCCAACAGAACACTGAAGCTTTCTTT	CASSFQQNTEAFF
TRBV6-5	TRBD1	NA	TRBJ2-5	TGTGCCAGCAGGGACCCGGGACAGAGAGAGACCCAGTACTTC	CASRDPGQRETQYF
TRBV19	NA	once	TRBJ1-3	TGTGCCACTCAGGTCCGGGACAGAAACACCATATATTTT	CATQVRDRNTIYF
TRBV7-8	TRBD2	NA	TRBJ2-4	TGTGCCAGCAGCTTTAGCGGGCGCGATCCCCAATACATTCAGTACTTC	CASSFSGRDPQYIQYF
TRBV15	TRBD1	NA	TRBJ2-7	TGTGCCACCAGCTTACGAACAGGGGCGAGCTACGAGCAGTACTTC	CATSLRTGASYEQYF
TRBV14	NA	NA	TRBJ2-5	TGTGCCAGCAGCCAAAGTTCCCCGGGGACCCAGTACTTC	CASSQSSPGTQYF
TRBV2	NA	once	TRBJ2-7	TGTGCCAGCAGTGGGTGGGAGTCGACCACCTACGAGCAGTACTTC	CASSGWESTTYEQYF
TRBV29-1	TRBD2	NA	TRBJ2-7	TGCAGCGTGAACTTAGCGGGAGGGATATCCGAGCAGTACTTC	CSVNLAGGISEQYF
TRBV30	TRBD1	NA	TRBJ1-6	TGTGCCTGGGAGGGACAGATGAATTCACCCCTCCACTTT	CAWEGQMNSPLHF
TRBV15	TRBD2	once	TRBJ2-5	TGTGCCACCAGCCCGCGGGGGGGACTACAAGAGACCCAGTACTTC	CATSPRGGLQETQYF
TRBV2	TRBD1	NA	TRBJ1-1	TGTGCCAGCAGTCCAGGGAGGGACAGGGCTTTTGCTTTCTTT	CASSPGRDRAFAFF
TRBV28	TRBD1	NA	TRBJ1-2	TGTGCCAGCAGTTTCGGACAGGTCTATGGCTACACCTTC	CASSFGQVYGYTF
TRBV6-1	NA	NA	TRBJ2-1	TGTGCCAGCAGTGAAGCAGCGGGCTCCTACAATGAGCAGTTCTTC	CASSEAAGSYNEQFF
TRBV18	TRBD1	NA	TRBJ2-6	TGTGCCAGCTCAGTGGGACAGGGAGACAACGTCCTGACTTTC	CASSVGQGDNVLTF
TRBV9	NA	NA	TRBJ2-5	TGTGCCAGCAGCGAATGGGCAGGGGAAGAGACCCAGTACTTC	CASSEWAGEETQYF
TRBV6-6	NA	NA	TRBJ2-2	TGTGCCAGCAGGGACTACCCCCGTGGGGAGCTGTTTTTT	CASRDYPRGELFF
TRBV11-3	TRBD2	NA	TRBJ2-1	TGTGCCAGCAGCCCCCCGAGACTAGCGGGAGGGCCGGCTTACAATGAGCAGTTCTTC	CASSPPRLAGGPAYNEQFF
TRBV18	TRBD2	once	TRBJ2-7	TGTGCCAGCTCACCCGGGACTAGCGGGAGGAGCGAGCAGTACTTC	CASSPGTSGRSEQYF
TRBV24-1	NA	NA	TRBJ2-1	TGTGCCACCAGTGATGGGGGGACCACGCTTGATGAGCAGTTCTTC	CATSDGGTTLDEQFF
TRBV6-2/TRBV6-3	NA	NA	TRBJ2-7	TGTGCCAGCAGTCTCATTCCGGGAAAAAAGACTTACGAGCAGTACTTC	CASSLIPGKKTYEQYF
TRBV28	NA	NA	TRBJ1-5	TGTGCCAGCAGTTCCTACTCTACGGGGAATCAGCCCCAGCATTTT	CASSSYSTGNQPQHF
TRBV19	TRBD1	NA	TRBJ1-6	TGTGCCAGTAGTAGATTCTTAGACGCGGGACAGCTGAATTCACCCCTCCACTTT	CASSRFLDAGQLNSPLHF
TRBV7-9	NA	once	TRBJ2-7	TGTGCCAGCAGCTTAATCTCGGGGGGCGCCTACGAGCAGTACTTC	CASSLISGGAYEQYF
TRBV10-1	TRBD1	NA	TRBJ1-1	TGCGCCAGCATCCTGACAGGGAAGAACACTGAAGCTTTCTTT	CASILTGKNTEAFF
TRBV6-5	NA	NA	TRBJ1-3	TGTGCCGCAACTAGCGGGTTTGGAAACACCATATATTTT	CAATSGFGNTIYF
TRBV12-3/TRBV12-4	TRBD1	NA	TRBJ1-5	TGTGCCAGCAGGAGGACAGGGACCCAGCCCCAGCATTTT	CASRRTGTQPQHF
TRBV7-6	NA	once	TRBJ2-7	TGTGCCAGCAGCTTAGTAGGAGGGAAGGGCTACGAGCAGTACTTC	CASSLVGGKGYEQYF
TRBV19	TRBD2	NA	TRBJ2-2	TGTGCCAGTAGTATAGAAGCGGGGTACACCGGGGAGCTGTTTTTT	CASSIEAGYTGELFF
TRBV11-2	TRBD2	NA	TRBJ2-7	TGTGCCAGCAGCTTAGATTATCGACTAGCGGCCACCTACGAGCAGTACTTC	CASSLDYRLAATYEQYF
TRBV11-2	NA	once	TRBJ1-2	TGTGCCAGCAGCTTAGAAGGGGCCTCCGGCTACACCTTC	CASSLEGASGYTF